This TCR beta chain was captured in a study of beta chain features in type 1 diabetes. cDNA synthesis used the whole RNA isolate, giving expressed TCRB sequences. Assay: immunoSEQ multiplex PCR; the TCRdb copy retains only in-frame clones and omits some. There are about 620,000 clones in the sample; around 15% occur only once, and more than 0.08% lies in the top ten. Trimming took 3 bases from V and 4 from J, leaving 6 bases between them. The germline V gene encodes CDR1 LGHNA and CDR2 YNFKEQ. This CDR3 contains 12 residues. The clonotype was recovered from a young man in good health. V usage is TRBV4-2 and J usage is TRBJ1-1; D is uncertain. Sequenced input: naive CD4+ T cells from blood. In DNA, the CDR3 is TGTGCCAGCAGCCAGCCAGTCACTGAAGCTTTCTTT. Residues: CASSQPVTEAFF.